The next 15 T cell receptor beta chains were all read from a single sample in a study of molecular identifiers for immune sequencing clone quantification. From the PCR reads, TCRdb called clonotypes with MiXCR, one entry per CDR3 protein. The sample consists of some 96,000 distinct CDR3 sequences, 24% of them appearing once. Material: naive CD8+ T cells from blood, with Jurkat cell RNA spiked in. This sample's subset: FACS-sorted CD8+CD4-CCR7+CD45RA+ naive T cells. These receptor sequences come from a human donor in good health. Some libraries in this study had Jurkat cell RNA spiked in.

This clonotype was seen only a few times. V gene TRBV10-3 combines with J gene TRBJ2-7; no clear D gene. Trimming cost V 0 bases and J 3 bases, with 12 bases left between them. The CDR3 is 15 residues long. Per the germline V gene, CDR1 is ENHRY and CDR2 is SYGVKD. CDR3 sequence (DNA): TGTGCCATCAGTGAGTCGAGTTCAGAAATCTACGAGCAGTACTTC. This sequence encodes CAISESSSEIYEQYF.

On this clonotype itself: One end of the junction does not line up with germline, which may come from a read error. The rearrangement joins TRBV7-2 to TRBJ2-3; D assignment may be TRBD1 or TRBD2 (6 bases each). The germline CDR1 and CDR2 sequences are SGHTA and FQGNSA. CDR3 length: 16 residues. The CDR3, as DNA: TGTGCCAGCCGCTTAGCGCCTACCGGGGGCCCAGATACGCAGTATTTT. The encoded protein is CASRLAPTGGPDTQYF. The full variable domain, in which reference TRBV7-2 and TRBJ2-3 provide the parts outside the CDR3, is GAGVSQSPSNKVTEKGKDVELRCDPISGHTALYWYRQSLGQGLEFLIYFQGNSAPDKSGLPSDRFSAERTGGSVSTLTIQRTQQEDSAVYLCASRLAPTGGPDTQYFGPGTRLTVL.

There are a few counts of this clonotype. The rearrangement uses TRBV27 and TRBJ1-5; D uncertain. This CDR3 region has 14 residues. V was pared by 6 bases and J by 2 bases, with 11 bases between. CDR1 MNHEY and CDR2 SMNVEV come from the germline V gene (reference sequence). In nucleotides, the CDR3 is TGTGCCAGCAGGGCGATGAGCGGCAATCAGCCCCAGCATTTT. Translation gives CASRAMSGNQPQHF.

This clonotype turned up a few times. The chain employs TRBV25-1 and TRBJ2-1; D might be TRBD2 (5 bases). With 4 bases removed from V and 15 bases from J, the gap between germline ends came to 16 bases. In germline, CDR1 is MGHDK, CDR2 SYGVNS. The CDR3 covers 12 residues. CDR3 sequence reads: CASSGQRSPLFF. The CDR3 DNA reads TGTGCCAGCAGTGGTCAGCGGTCCCCGCTGTTCTTC.

This clonotype was counted at least ten times. V usage is TRBV6-5 and J usage is TRBJ1-1, with no clear D. The germline V gene encodes CDR1 MNHEY and CDR2 SVGAGI. Trimming removed 2 bases from V and 1 base from J, with 5 bases in between. This CDR3 is 13 amino acids long. The CDR3 protein is CASSYGSNTEAFF. CDR3 sequence (DNA): TGTGCCAGCAGTTACGGATCGAACACTGAAGCTTTCTTT.

Concerning this clonotype: A much larger clonotype is one base distant, so this may be a read error. J is TRBJ2-7 and V is TRBV7-7; 9 bases agree with TRBD2. CDR1 and CDR2 from the germline V gene are SSHAT and FNYEAQ (reference sequence). The CDR3 length is 15 residues. The CDR3 region has the DNA TGTGCTAGCAGCTTAGGAGAAGCGGGAGCGGGGGGGCAGTACTTC. It codes for CASSLGEAGAGGQYF.

J is TRBJ2-3 and V is TRBV28; 7 bases are shared with TRBD2. This CDR3 contains 16 residues. The germline gives CDR1 MDHEN, CDR2 SYDVKM. Trimming took 3 bases from V and 1 from J; bases not matched to a gene: 7. CDR3 loop: CASSFLTSDRTDTQYF. Written as DNA, the CDR3 is TGTGCCAGCAGTTTTCTTACTAGCGACCGCACAGATACGCAGTATTTT.

This clonotype was seen at least ten times. The chain recombines TRBV5-6 with TRBJ2-7, with D maybe TRBD1 (7 bases). Germline V gives CDR1 SGHDT, CDR2 YYEEEE. The CDR3 length is 14 residues. V was trimmed by 2 bases and J by 2 bases, leaving 11 bases between them. CDR3 region: CASSFGGGTYEQYF. The CDR3 DNA reads TGTGCCAGCAGCTTCGGAGGGGGCACCTACGAGCAGTACTTC.

J is TRBJ2-3 and V is TRBV27; 9 bases agree with TRBD1. Germline V CDR1 and CDR2: MNHEY, SMNVEV (reference sequence). This CDR3 is 14 amino acids long. V dropped 5 bases and J dropped 4; count of bases not matched to a gene: 4. The CDR3 here is CASSAGQGADTQYF. The CDR3 DNA reads TGTGCCAGCAGTGCGGGACAGGGTGCAGATACGCAGTATTTT.

This clonotype was recorded once. A single base separates this from a much larger clone, so it may be a read error. The rearrangement uses TRBV29-1 and TRBJ1-2; a possible D gene is TRBD1 (5 bases). This CDR3 is 13 amino acids long. Germline V gene data show CDR1 as SQVTM and CDR2 as ANQGSEA. The CDR3 nucleotides read TGCAGCGTTGAAGGGGGACTAAGCTATGGCTACGCCTTC. Its protein is CSVEGGLSYGYAF.

In regard to this clonotype: This may be a read error: a much more frequent sequence differs by one nucleotide. V gene TRBV7-2 combines with J gene TRBJ2-7; D unclear. The CDR3 is 13 amino acids. Germline V gene sequence: CDR1 SGHTA, CDR2 FQGNSA. The CDR3, as DNA: TGTGGCAGCAGCTTAAACACTGCCTACGAGCAGTACTTC. As protein: CGSSLNTAYEQYF.

This clonotype has ten or more counts. The rearrangement links TRBV6-5 to TRBJ2-7; D remains unclear. Germline assignment: CDR1 MNHEY and CDR2 SVGAGI. The length of the CDR3 is 12 residues. Between the trimmed V and J ends, which lost 4 bases and 0 bases, there was a span of 4 bases. The chain's CDR3 is CASSSYSYEQYF. The CDR3, as DNA: TGTGCCAGCAGTTCCTACTCCTACGAGCAGTACTTC.

The genes are TRBV2 and TRBJ2-1; TRBD2 matches at 8 bases. V shed 8 bases and J 6 bases; nucleotides not matched to a gene: 12. Germline CDR1 is SNHLY and CDR2 is FYNNEI. The CDR3 totals 15 residues. CDR3 nucleotide sequence: TGTGCCAGCTCATCGCTAGGGGGGACTAGCAATGAGCAGTTCTTC. Translated, it gives CASSSLGGTSNEQFF.

The count of this clonotype is one. It may be a read error: a sequence one base away is much more abundant. This likely comes from a read error, as the CDR3 has no conserved phenylalanine or tryptophan at its end. J is TRBJ2-7 and V is TRBV5-4, with D possibly TRBD1 on 6 matching bases. This CDR3 is built from 15 residues. CDR1 SGHNT and CDR2 YYREEE come from the germline V gene (reference sequence). V was shortened by 0 bases and J by 2 bases, with 12 bases between the two germline ends. CDR3 amino acids: CASSLVQGYTYEQYS. The DNA of the CDR3 is TGTGCCAGCAGCTTGGTTCAGGGGTATACCTACGAGCAGTACTCC.

Regarding this clonotype: Being one base from a much bigger clone, this may be a read error. The chain employs TRBV6-5 and TRBJ1-2, with D hard to call. The length of the CDR3 is 13 residues. CDR1 is MNHEY and CDR2 is SVGAGI in the germline V gene. CDR3 sequence (DNA): TGTGCCAGCAGTTACTCCGAACAGTCTGGCTACTCCTTC. As protein: CASSYSEQSGYSF.